This entry lists 26 T cell receptor beta chains sequenced from one sample in a study of cytomegalovirus exposure and HLA in healthy donors. This PCR relied on a set of 60 Vbeta primers and 13 Jbeta primers. Sequencing was performed with immunoSEQ multiplex PCR; in TCRdb, only in-frame clones are kept and a portion is missing. The repertoire holds tens of thousands of clones, 68% seen once, with around 9.9% in the top ten. Input material: PBMCs. The source of these receptors is a woman aged 25-40 years in good health and CMV-seronegative.

The chain combines TRBV6-1 with TRBJ1-6, with 7 bases fitting TRBD1. CDR3 length: 14 amino acids. V lost 6 bases and J lost 7; bases outside the gene matches: 6. Germline loops: CDR1 MNHNS, CDR2 SASEGT. The CDR3 region is CASRVGTANSPLHF. In DNA, the CDR3 is TGTGCCAGCAGGGTGGGGACAGCGAATTCACCCCTCCACTTT.

This chain uses TRBV15 with TRBJ2-7, with D perhaps matching TRBD1 (6 bases). This CDR3 contains 19 residues. The V and J ends lost 0 bases and 2 bases respectively, with 23 bases between them. Germline loops: CDR1 LNHNV, CDR2 YYDKDF (reference sequence). The CDR3 region has the DNA TGTGCCACCAGCAGAGATCTCAGGCAGGGGCTCTTTATTACCTACGAGCAGTACTTC. It specifies CATSRDLRQGLFITYEQYF.

This clone was detected a few times. The chain is built from TRBV30 and TRBJ1-1; the D gene is possibly TRBD1 (6 bases). V was cut by 7 bases and J by 1 base, with 13 bases left in between. CDR3 length equals 13 residues. Per germline, CDR1 GTSNPN and CDR2 SVGIG (reference sequence). The CDR3 spells CASIRGRNTEAFF. As DNA, the CDR3 is TGTGCCTCTATCAGGGGCAGGAACACTGAAGCTTTCTTT.

This clone was detected a few times. The chain couples TRBV7-2 to TRBJ2-3, with 8 bases identical to TRBD2. With 3 bases clipped from V and 3 bases from J, the junction kept 11 bases outside the gene matches. The germline V gene encodes CDR1 SGHTA and CDR2 FQGNSA. CDR3 length equals 17 residues. This CDR3 reads CASSFNPGGRETDTQYF. CDR3 DNA: TGTGCCAGCAGCTTTAACCCGGGGGGGCGGGAAACAGATACGCAGTATTTT.

This chain connects TRBV14 to TRBJ1-2; perhaps TRBD1 as D (6 bases). This CDR3 contains 15 residues. Germline V gene lookup returns CDR1 SGHDN and CDR2 FVKESK. Trimming stripped 4 bases from V and 5 bases from J, with 17 bases between. CDR3 loop: CASSPPGQRGYGYTF. Here the CDR3 DNA reads TGTGCCAGCAGCCCCCCGGGACAAAGGGGGTATGGCTACACCTTC.

The chain employs TRBV2 and TRBJ2-2; TRBD2 aligns across 10 bases. The CDR3 spans 16 residues. The junction had 6 bases not matched to a gene; V was cut back by 2 bases and J by 6 bases. Germline values: CDR1 SNHLY, CDR2 FYNNEI. CDR3 bases: TGTGCCAGCAGTGAATTCGCTAGCGGGGGCTCCGGGGAGCTGTTTTTT. Residues: CASSEFASGGSGELFF.

This clone was seen only once. J is TRBJ2-5 and V is TRBV6-5, with D perhaps matching TRBD1 (6 bases). The germline V and J ends were trimmed by 6 bases and 13 bases, with 27 bases remaining between them. This CDR3 is built from 15 residues. Germline CDR1 is MNHEY and CDR2 is SVGAGI. The CDR3 DNA reads as TGTGCCAGCAGACCTTCACTGGGCAGGGGCGAAAGCAGGTACTTC. Translating gives CASRPSLGRGESRYF.

V gene TRBV29-1 combines with J gene TRBJ1-2; D uncertain. In germline, CDR1 is SQVTM, CDR2 ANQGSEA. The CDR3 length is 14 residues. The V end lost 7 bases, the J end lost 1 base, and 16 bases lay between the germline ends. The DNA of the CDR3 is TGCAGCGCCCGAGAATGGGGAGGTAACTATGGCTACACCTTC. Protein product: CSAREWGGNYGYTF.

This clone was seen only a few times. The chain couples TRBV6-5 to TRBJ2-1, with TRBD2 identical over 13 bases. This CDR3 spans 14 amino acids. The V and J ends lost 0 bases and 10 bases, in that order; junction bases with no gene match: 0. Germline lookup yields CDR1 MNHEY and CDR2 SVGAGI. CDR3 amino acids: CASSYSLAGGEQFF. DNA of the CDR3: TGTGCCAGCAGTTACTCACTAGCGGGGGGGGAGCAGTTCTTC.

This rearrangement joins TRBV5-1 to TRBJ1-2; 7 positions match TRBD1. CDR1 and CDR2 (germline): SGHRS, YFSETQ. The CDR3 contains 12 residues. Losses at the gene ends were 2 bases for V and 7 bases for J; bases not matched to a gene: 2. The CDR3 spells CASSFRTGGYTF. CDR3 coding DNA: TGCGCCAGCAGCTTTCGGACAGGTGGCTACACCTTC.

V usage is TRBV30 and J usage is TRBJ2-1, with D uncertain. This CDR3 is built from 11 residues. Looked up from germline, CDR1 is GTSNPN and CDR2 is SVGIG (reference sequence). V gave up 5 bases and J gave up 2 bases, with 4 bases separating them. CDR3 region: CAWRAYNEQFF. In DNA, the CDR3 is TGTGCCTGGCGGGCCTACAATGAGCAGTTCTTC.

The chain couples TRBV5-4 to TRBJ2-7, with a weak D call TRBD2 (6 bases). Trimming removed 3 bases from V and 3 bases from J, with 16 bases in between. CDR1 SGHNT and CDR2 YYREEE come from the germline V gene (reference sequence). This CDR3 comprises 15 residues. This CDR3 is CASSSGGGDYYEQYF. DNA of the CDR3: TGTGCCAGCAGCTCTGGGGGAGGAGACTACTACGAGCAGTACTTC.

The genes are TRBV21-1 and TRBJ1-6; the table gives TRBD1 as D, unverified against the DNA. TRBV21-1 is annotated as a pseudogene. This CDR3 comprises 18 residues. Here the CDR3 DNA reads TGTGCCAGCAGCAAAGCGCGACACCAAAGAGAACATAATTCACCCCTCCACTTT. Amino acids: CASSKARHQREHNSPLHF.

This sequence joins TRBV18 and TRBJ1-3, with 9 bases fitting TRBD1. The CDR3 length is 13 residues. The junction had 3 bases not matched to a gene; V was cut back by 8 bases and J by 4 bases. Germline-derived CDR1 and CDR2 are KGHSH and LQKENI. CDR3 protein: CASATGGGNTIYF. CDR3 sequence (DNA): TGTGCCAGCGCGACAGGGGGAGGAAACACCATATATTTT.

The chain carries TRBV9 and TRBJ2-3; D not resolved. Germline V gives CDR1 SGDLS, CDR2 YYNGEE. The CDR3 is 13 residues long. The V and J ends lost 0 bases and 7 bases respectively, with 9 bases between them. Written as DNA, the CDR3 is TGTGCCAGCAGCGTAGGTGAGGTAAATACGCAGTATTTT. This sequence encodes CASSVGEVNTQYF.

The V gene is TRBV6-1, the J gene TRBJ2-7; possible D gene TRBD2, 6 bases. Germline assignment: CDR1 MNHNS and CDR2 SASEGT. Trimming removed 6 bases from V and 2 bases from J, with 11 bases in between. The CDR3 has 13 amino acids. The CDR3 DNA sequence: TGTGCCAGCAGGCGGGACGGCCCCTACGAGCAGTACTTC. Its protein product is CASRRDGPYEQYF.

The genes are TRBV7-8 and TRBJ2-1, with D hard to call. The germline V gene has CDR1 SGHVS and CDR2 FQNEAQ. The CDR3 covers 14 residues. V was shortened by 5 bases and J by 8 bases, with 16 bases between the two germline ends. CDR3 coding DNA: TGTGCCAGCAGCCATCCATTCACATCTTATGAGCAGTTCTTC. Translating it yields CASSHPFTSYEQFF.

J is TRBJ1-2 and V is TRBV6-5; possibly TRBD1 for D (5 bases). V was pared by 4 bases and J by 3 bases, with 12 bases between. Germline values: CDR1 MNHEY, CDR2 SVGAGI. The CDR3 spans 14 residues. CDR3 sequence: CASSFQGGYYGYTF. The CDR3 DNA is TGTGCCAGCAGTTTCCAGGGAGGGTACTATGGCTACACCTTC.

The chain is built from TRBV11-3 and TRBJ2-3, with D perhaps TRBD1 (6 bases). V was clipped by 6 bases and J by 3 bases, with 19 bases between them. In germline, CDR1 is SGHNT, CDR2 YENEEA. This CDR3 has 16 amino acids. The CDR3 nucleotides are TGTGCCAGCAGTTATACCGGGACAAGGGGAACAGATACGCAGTATTTT. As protein: CASSYTGTRGTDTQYF.

The chain has TRBV5-1 and TRBJ1-1; tentative D call: TRBD1 (5 bases). Germline V gene lookup returns CDR1 SGHRS and CDR2 YFSETQ. This CDR3 has 12 residues. Trimming took 0 bases from V and 6 from J, leaving 6 bases between them. The CDR3 region is CASSLEGPEAFF. As DNA, the CDR3 is TGCGCCAGCAGCTTGGAGGGGCCTGAAGCTTTCTTT. The full variable domain, with the rest looked up from reference TRBV5-1 and TRBJ1-1, is KAGVTQTPRYLIKTRGQQVTLSCSPISGHRSVSWYQQTPGQGLQFLFEYFSETQRNKGNFPGRFSGRQFSNSRSEMNVSTLELGDSALYLCASSLEGPEAFFGQGTRLTVV.

This clone appeared a few times. The chain combines TRBV6-6 with TRBJ2-3; D remains unclear. The germline V gene encodes CDR1 MNHNY and CDR2 SVGAGI (reference sequence). The CDR3 extends over 14 amino acids. V gave up 2 bases and J gave up 1 base, with 7 bases separating them. CDR3 sequence: CASSYQAGTDTQYF. CDR3 DNA sequence: TGTGCCAGCAGTTACCAAGCTGGCACAGATACGCAGTATTTT.

V usage is TRBV4-2 and J usage is TRBJ1-2; no firm D call. Per the germline V gene, CDR1 is LGHNA and CDR2 is YNFKEQ. The CDR3 runs 16 residues. Trimming removed 4 bases from V and 0 bases from J, with 15 bases in between. The CDR3 region has the DNA TGTGCCAGCAGCCCAGAGGAGTTCGGAGCTAACTATGGCTACACCTTC. It yields the protein CASSPEEFGANYGYTF.

This clone was counted between two and nine times. The chain uses TRBV14 and TRBJ1-1; 9 bases line up with TRBD1. The CDR3 runs 18 residues. The J segment lost 1 base and the V segment lost 4 bases, leaving 13 bases of the junction unmatched. The V gene's germline CDR1 is SGHDN and CDR2 FVKESK. The chain's CDR3 is CASSRDREVDPTNTEAFF. The CDR3 nucleotides are TGTGCCAGCAGCCGGGACAGGGAGGTTGACCCCACGAACACTGAAGCTTTCTTT. Supplemented by reference TRBV14 and TRBJ1-1, the full variable domain reads EAGVTQFPSHSVIEKGQTVTLRCDPISGHDNLYWYRRVMGKEIKFLLHFVKESKQDESGMPNNRFLAERTGGTYSTLKVQPAELEDSGVYFCASSRDREVDPTNTEAFFGQGTRLTVV.

This sequence joins TRBV4-2 and TRBJ2-7, with a weak D call TRBD2 (5 bases). Germline V CDR1 and CDR2: LGHNA, YNFKEQ. Trimming stripped 0 bases from V and 2 bases from J, with 11 bases between. The CDR3 has 15 amino acids. The CDR3 protein is CASSQEKLAPYEQYF. The CDR3 coding sequence is TGTGCCAGCAGCCAAGAAAAGCTAGCTCCCTACGAGCAGTACTTC.

This clone has more than one count but fewer than ten. CDR3 residues: CASSLPSGGKSDTQYF. The CDR3 bases are TGTGCCAGCAGCTTGCCGAGCGGGGGGAAGTCGGATACGCAGTATTTT. The chain is built from TRBV5-4 and TRBJ2-3, with 9 bases fitting TRBD2. In germline, CDR1 is SGHNT, CDR2 YYREEE (reference sequence). The CDR3 contains 16 residues. Losses at the gene ends were 1 base for V and 6 bases for J; bases not matched to a gene: 9.

The V gene is TRBV2, the J gene TRBJ1-5; possible D gene TRBD1, 6 bases. Germline V gives CDR1 SNHLY, CDR2 FYNNEI. V was pared by 6 bases and J by 0 bases, with 9 bases between. This CDR3 comprises 14 residues. CDR3 loop: CASSGQNSNQPQHF. The CDR3 DNA sequence: TGTGCCAGCAGCGGACAGAATAGCAATCAGCCCCAGCATTTT.